Listed below are T cell receptor beta chains from one sample, sequenced in a study of blood T cell repertoires in COVID-19. The protocol was immunoSEQ multiplex PCR, while the TCRdb copy is restricted to in-frame clones and leaves out a portion. Here the sample spans 150,000 or so clones, 82% being singletons. The sample comprised peripheral blood. The receptors derive from a woman in her 70s with acute or convalescent COVID-19. CDR3s include the opening cysteine and the closing phenylalanine or tryptophan.

V: TRBV30; CDR3: CAFEREGVNEQFF
V: TRBV7-2; CDR3: CASSLNGQGDSPLHF
V: TRBV5-4; CDR3: CASSLQGQNTEAFF
V: TRBV5-4; CDR3: CASSLAPSGEETQYF
V: TRBV28; CDR3: CASRNAGQPQPQHF
V: TRBV28; CDR3: CASSLEVGVRSPLHF
V: TRBV6-2/TRBV6-3; CDR3: CASSYASSSYNEQFF
V: TRBV19; CDR3: CASSISDLAGVNEQFF
V: TRBV2; CDR3: CASSETKTQYF
V: TRBV7-2; CDR3: CASSLGGRLDTQYF
V: TRBV19; CDR3: CASSIDLDWNSPLHF
V: TRBV19; CDR3: CASSIQAKNSNQPQHF
V: TRBV7-2; CDR3: CASSFRERQGRYGYTF
V: TRBV15; CDR3: CATSRDYAGEGEKLFF
V: TRBV30; CDR3: CAWSSYRSSNTEAFF
V: TRBV12-3/TRBV12-4; CDR3: CASSATYEQYF
V: TRBV28; CDR3: CASSFVSGIYGYTF
V: TRBV28; CDR3: CASSLGQLFQPQHF
V: TRBV6-5; CDR3: CASSYLQDYEKLFF
V: TRBV7-2; CDR3: CASSPGTVHTQYF
V: TRBV19; CDR3: CASGQGAEETQYF
V: TRBV19; CDR3: CASSRGLAGGSSYEQYF
V: TRBV30; CDR3: CAWNGQGISYEQYF
V: TRBV19; CDR3: CASSITGVNTEAFF
V: TRBV28; CDR3: CASSLGRSNEKLFF
V: TRBV11-2; CDR3: CASSEFRRGVSAGELFF
V: TRBV19; CDR3: CASSLDVRGTGNTIYF
V: TRBV11-2; CDR3: CASSLRRGGYNEQFF
V: TRBV7-9; CDR3: CASSSPTGAGGEQYF
V: TRBV2; CDR3: CASSRDSISPLHF
V: TRBV5-1; CDR3: CASSLDSRRGGVDEQYF
V: TRBV19; CDR3: CASSVLAVIYEQYF
V: TRBV28; CDR3: CASTTLAGIYNEQFF
V: TRBV4-3; CDR3: CASSIGTGFPNVLTF
V: TRBV27; CDR3: CASSLSQRGPNTQYF
V: TRBV24-1; CDR3: CATSDSGRNEQFF
V: TRBV20-1; CDR3: CSASEEGPNSPLHF
V: TRBV12-5; CDR3: CASGHCAMVSTDTQYF
V: TRBV27; CDR3: CASSLSVQGGNTIYF
V: TRBV5-1; CDR3: CASSLLGGSNQPQHF
V: TRBV25-1; CDR3: CASSSWRGTDTQYF
V: TRBV11-2; CDR3: CASSSAGEWNTIYF
V: TRBV7-9; CDR3: CASSLAGRDREKQYF
V: TRBV28; CDR3: CASSTTTDTQYF
V: TRBV7-2; CDR3: CASRDTGGSAQYF
V: TRBV6-1; CDR3: CASSDRPPGGGELFF
V: TRBV5-1; CDR3: CASSLAKQGNEQFF
V: TRBV19; CDR3: CASSISPGWAFF
V: TRBV19; CDR3: CASSIGQGWRDGYTF
V: TRBV4-3; CDR3: CASSQDWGQGHYGYTF
V: TRBV28; CDR3: CATSGSVTGELFF
V: TRBV30; CDR3: CAWSEANSPLHF
V: TRBV30; CDR3: CAWSEGAENIQYF